The 5 T cell receptor beta chains given below trace back to one sample, sequenced in a study of shared clonotypes between healthy human individuals. The data were produced by immunoSEQ multiplex PCR, yet TCRdb's version contains in-frame clones alone and is incomplete. The sample has approximately 100,000 clones, about 67% seen once. The sequencing input was memory CD8+ T cells sorted from blood. This sample's subset: CD45RO+ cells pooled with CCR7-negative TemRA cells. All receptors derive from a woman under 40 in good health.

The gene calls are TRBV28 and TRBJ2-2; tentatively, D is TRBD1 or TRBD2 (5 bases each). The CDR3 spans 17 residues. V was cut by 2 bases and J by 2 bases, with 15 bases left in between. The germline V gene encodes CDR1 MDHEN and CDR2 SYDVKM. Here the CDR3 DNA reads TGTGCCAGCAGTTTAAATGGGGGAGAGCTTAACACCGGGGAGCTGTTTTTT. Translating it yields CASSLNGGELNTGELFF.

This clone was seen only a few times. The chain employs TRBV10-2 and TRBJ1-3, with D unclear. V was shortened by 5 bases and J by 3 bases, with 11 bases between the two germline ends. CDR1 and CDR2 from the germline V gene are WSHSY and SAAADI. The CDR3 length is 14 residues. CDR3: CASSPGVVGNTIYF. CDR3 DNA sequence: TGCGCCAGCAGTCCCGGAGTGGTTGGAAACACCATATATTTT.

The chain has TRBV27 and TRBJ2-1; tentatively, D is TRBD2 (6 bases). Trimming took 4 bases from V and 8 from J, leaving 21 bases between them. This CDR3 has 16 residues. Germline lookup yields CDR1 MNHEY and CDR2 SMNVEV (reference sequence). In DNA form, the CDR3 reads TGTGCCAGCAGTTCCTCGACTAGAACGGGGTCCGATGAGCAGTTCTTC. It codes for CASSSSTRTGSDEQFF.

As for this clone: The sample carries other DNA sequences with the same CDR3. This chain connects TRBV9 to TRBJ2-5, with D perhaps matching TRBD2 (5 bases). The V and J ends lost 5 bases and 2 bases respectively, with 13 bases between them. The CDR3 is 14 residues long. The germline CDR1 and CDR2 sequences are SGDLS and YYNGEE. The CDR3 sequence: CASSPGGSQETQYF. The CDR3 bases are TGTGCCAGCAGTCCGGGCGGGTCACAAGAGACCCAGTACTTC.

This clone came up once. V usage is TRBV7-9 and J usage is TRBJ1-4; 7 bases fit TRBD1. CDR1 is SEHNR and CDR2 is FQNEAQ in the germline V gene (reference sequence). This CDR3 is built from 15 residues. V lost 1 base to trimming and J lost 7 bases; unmatched junction nucleotides: 6. The CDR3 DNA sequence: TGTGCCAGCAGCTTAGAATACAGGGGAGGTGAAAAACTGTTTTTT. It is translated as CASSLEYRGGEKLFF.